This T cell receptor (beta chain) is from a study of post-analysis software for immune sequencing data. There are 14 residues in the CDR3. Per the germline V gene, CDR1 is SGHTA and CDR2 is FQGNSA. Trimming took 3 bases from V and 7 from J, leaving 12 bases between them. This clonotype occurred a few times. Its specificity is not known. Study-level results: The five TRBV segments detected at higher frequency in patients than in controls included TRBV5-6, TRBV5-1 and TRBV20-1.

Built from TCR beta cDNA, the libraries had unique molecular identifiers in them. One entry per CDR3 protein results from TCRdb running MiXCR on the PCR reads. The sample lists 450,000 to 700,000 distinct CDR3 sequences; roughly 45% were seen once. The chain combines TRBV7-2 with TRBJ1-4; tentatively, D is TRBD1 (6 bases). This receptor was obtained from a girl aged 10 to 17 with multiple sclerosis. The sequencing input was blood. Written as DNA, the CDR3 is TGTGCCAGCAGCTTTGGGGGCGTTAGTGAAAAACTGTTTTTT. Protein product: CASSFGGVSEKLFF.